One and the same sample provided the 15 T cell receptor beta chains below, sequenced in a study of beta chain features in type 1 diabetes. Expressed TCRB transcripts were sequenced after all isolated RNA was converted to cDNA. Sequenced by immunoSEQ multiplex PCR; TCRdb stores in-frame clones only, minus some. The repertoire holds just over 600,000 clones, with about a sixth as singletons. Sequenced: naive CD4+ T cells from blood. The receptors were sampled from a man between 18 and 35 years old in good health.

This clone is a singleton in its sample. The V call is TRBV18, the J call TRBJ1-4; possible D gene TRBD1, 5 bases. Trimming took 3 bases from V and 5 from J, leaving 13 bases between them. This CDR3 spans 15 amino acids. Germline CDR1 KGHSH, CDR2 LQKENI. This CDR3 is CASSPLMGPNEKLFF. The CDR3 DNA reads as TGTGCCAGCTCACCCCTTATGGGACCCAATGAAAAACTGTTTTTT.

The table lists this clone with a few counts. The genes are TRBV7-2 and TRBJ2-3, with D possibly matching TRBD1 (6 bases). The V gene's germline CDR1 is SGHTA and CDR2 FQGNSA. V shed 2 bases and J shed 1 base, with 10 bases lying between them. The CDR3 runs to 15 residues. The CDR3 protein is CASSLRGTGTDTQYF. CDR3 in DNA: TGTGCCAGCAGCTTAAGGGGGACCGGCACAGATACGCAGTATTTT.

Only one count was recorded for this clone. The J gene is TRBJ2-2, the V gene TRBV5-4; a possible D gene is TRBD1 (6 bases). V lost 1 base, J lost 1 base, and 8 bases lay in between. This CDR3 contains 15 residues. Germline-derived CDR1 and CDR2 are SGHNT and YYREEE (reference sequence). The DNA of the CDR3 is TGTGCCAGCAGCTTGCAACAGGGGAACACCGGGGAGCTGTTTTTT. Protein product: CASSLQQGNTGELFF.

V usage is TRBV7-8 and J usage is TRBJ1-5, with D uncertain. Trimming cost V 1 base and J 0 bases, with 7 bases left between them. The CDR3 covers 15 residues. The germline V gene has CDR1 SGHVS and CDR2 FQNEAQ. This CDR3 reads CASSLERVSNQPQHF. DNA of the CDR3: TGTGCCAGCAGCTTAGAACGGGTTAGCAATCAGCCCCAGCATTTT.

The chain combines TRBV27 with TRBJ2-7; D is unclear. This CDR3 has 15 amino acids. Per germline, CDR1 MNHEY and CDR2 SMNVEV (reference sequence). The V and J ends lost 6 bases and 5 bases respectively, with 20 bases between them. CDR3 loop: CASSPITFGDHEQYF. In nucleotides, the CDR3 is TGTGCCAGCAGCCCCATAACGTTCGGAGACCACGAGCAGTACTTC.

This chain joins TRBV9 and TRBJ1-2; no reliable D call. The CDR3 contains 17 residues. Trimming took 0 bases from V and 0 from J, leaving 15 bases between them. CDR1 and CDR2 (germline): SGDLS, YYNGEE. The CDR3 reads CASSVDPGKRANYGYTF. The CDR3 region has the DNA TGTGCCAGCAGCGTAGATCCGGGGAAGAGAGCTAACTATGGCTACACCTTC.

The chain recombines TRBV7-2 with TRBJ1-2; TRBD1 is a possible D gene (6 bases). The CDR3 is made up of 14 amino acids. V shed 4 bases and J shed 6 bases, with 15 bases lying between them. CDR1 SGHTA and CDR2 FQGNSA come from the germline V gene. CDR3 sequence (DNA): TGTGCCAGCAGCTCCCGGCTAGGGGGGGATGGCTACACCTTC. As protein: CASSSRLGGDGYTF.

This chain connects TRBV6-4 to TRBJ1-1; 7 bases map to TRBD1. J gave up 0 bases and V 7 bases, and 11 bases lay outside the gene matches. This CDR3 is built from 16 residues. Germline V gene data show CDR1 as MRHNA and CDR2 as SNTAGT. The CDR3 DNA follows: TGTGCCAGCAAGCAACAAGGGGGCTCCATGAACACTGAAGCTTTCTTT. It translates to CASKQQGGSMNTEAFF.

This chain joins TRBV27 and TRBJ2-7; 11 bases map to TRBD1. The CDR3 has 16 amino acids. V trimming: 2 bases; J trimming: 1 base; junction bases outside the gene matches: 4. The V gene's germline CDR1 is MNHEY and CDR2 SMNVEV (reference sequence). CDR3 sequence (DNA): TGTGCCAGCAGTTTAAAAGGACAGGGGGCATCCTACGAGCAGTACTTC. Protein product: CASSLKGQGASYEQYF.

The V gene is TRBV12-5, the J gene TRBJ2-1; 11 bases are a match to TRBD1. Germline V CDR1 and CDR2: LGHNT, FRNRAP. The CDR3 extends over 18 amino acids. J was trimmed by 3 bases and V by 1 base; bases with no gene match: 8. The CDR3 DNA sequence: TGTGCTAGTGGTTTGGCCATAACCGGGACAGGGGGCTACAATGAGCAGTTCTTC. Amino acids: CASGLAITGTGGYNEQFF.

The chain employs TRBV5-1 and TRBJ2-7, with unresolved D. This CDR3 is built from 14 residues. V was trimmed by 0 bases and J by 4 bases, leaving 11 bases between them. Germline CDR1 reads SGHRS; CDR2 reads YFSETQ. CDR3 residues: CASSLDPASYEQYF. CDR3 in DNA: TGCGCCAGCAGCTTGGATCCAGCTAGTTACGAGCAGTACTTC. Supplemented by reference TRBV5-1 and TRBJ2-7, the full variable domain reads KAGVTQTPRYLIKTRGQQVTLSCSPISGHRSVSWYQQTPGQGLQFLFEYFSETQRNKGNFPGRFSGRQFSNSRSEMNVSTLELGDSALYLCASSLDPASYEQYFGPGTRLTVT.

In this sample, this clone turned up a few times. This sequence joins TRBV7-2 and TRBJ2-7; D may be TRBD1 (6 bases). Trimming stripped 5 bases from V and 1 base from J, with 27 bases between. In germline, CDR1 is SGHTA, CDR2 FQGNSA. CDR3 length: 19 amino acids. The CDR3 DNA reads TGTGCCAGCAGCCGAATTTCACCCAGAAGGACAGCCCGTTCCTACGAGCAGTACTTC. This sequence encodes CASSRISPRRTARSYEQYF. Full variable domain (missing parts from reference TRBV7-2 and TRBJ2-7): GAGVSQSPSNKVTEKGKDVELRCDPISGHTALYWYRQSLGQGLEFLIYFQGNSAPDKSGLPSDRFSAERTGGSVSTLTIQRTQQEDSAVYLCASSRISPRRTARSYEQYFGPGTRLTVT.

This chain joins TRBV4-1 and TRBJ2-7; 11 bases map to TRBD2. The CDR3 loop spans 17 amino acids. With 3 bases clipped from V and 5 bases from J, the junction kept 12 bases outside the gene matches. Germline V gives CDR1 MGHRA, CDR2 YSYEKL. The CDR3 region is CASSHRTSGPNLDEQYF. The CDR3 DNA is TGCGCCAGCAGCCACCGGACTAGCGGGCCGAACCTTGACGAGCAGTACTTC.

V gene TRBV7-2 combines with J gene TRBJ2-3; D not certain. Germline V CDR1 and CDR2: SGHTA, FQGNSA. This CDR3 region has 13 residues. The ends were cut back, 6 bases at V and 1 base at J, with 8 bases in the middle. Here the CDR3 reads CASRTIGTDTQYF. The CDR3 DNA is TGTGCCAGCAGGACAATCGGCACAGATACGCAGTATTTT. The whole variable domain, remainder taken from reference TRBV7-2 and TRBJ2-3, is GAGVSQSPSNKVTEKGKDVELRCDPISGHTALYWYRQSLGQGLEFLIYFQGNSAPDKSGLPSDRFSAERTGGSVSTLTIQRTQQEDSAVYLCASRTIGTDTQYFGPGTRLTVL.

The chain's CDR3 is CAWSGPGTSVGETQYF. In DNA form, the CDR3 reads TGTGCCTGGAGTGGCCCCGGGACTAGCGTCGGAGAGACCCAGTACTTC. V and J are TRBV30 and TRBJ2-5; 10 bases are a match to TRBD2. CDR1 is GTSNPN and CDR2 is SVGIG in the germline V gene (reference sequence). The V segment lost 1 base and the J segment 4 bases; nucleotides outside the gene matches: 9. The length of the CDR3 is 16 residues.